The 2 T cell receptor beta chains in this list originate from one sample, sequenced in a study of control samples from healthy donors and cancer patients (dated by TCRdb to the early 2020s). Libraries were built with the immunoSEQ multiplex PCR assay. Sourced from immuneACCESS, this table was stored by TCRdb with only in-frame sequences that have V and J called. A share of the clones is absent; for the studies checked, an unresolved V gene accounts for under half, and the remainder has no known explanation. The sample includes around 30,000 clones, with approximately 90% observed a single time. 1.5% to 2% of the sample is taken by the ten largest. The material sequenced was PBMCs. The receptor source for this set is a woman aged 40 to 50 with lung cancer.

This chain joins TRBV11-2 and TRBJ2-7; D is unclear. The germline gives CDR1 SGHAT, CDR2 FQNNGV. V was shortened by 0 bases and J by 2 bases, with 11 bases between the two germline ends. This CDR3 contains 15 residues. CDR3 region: CASSLEWLHTYEQYF. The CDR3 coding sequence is TGTGCCAGCAGCTTAGAATGGCTACATACCTACGAGCAGTACTTC.

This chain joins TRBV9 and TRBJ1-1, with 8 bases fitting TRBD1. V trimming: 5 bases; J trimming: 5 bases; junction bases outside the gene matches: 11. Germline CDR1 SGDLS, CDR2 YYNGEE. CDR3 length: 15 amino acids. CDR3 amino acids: CASSGTGTGETEAFF. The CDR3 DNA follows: TGTGCCAGCAGTGGAACCGGGACAGGAGAAACTGAAGCTTTCTTT.